These 29 T cell receptor beta chains were all obtained from the same sample, sequenced in a study of blood T cell repertoires in COVID-19 (dated by TCRdb to 2018 to 2021). The receptor library was made with the immunoSEQ multiplex PCR assay. TCRdb mirrors the immuneACCESS table, restricted to in-frame sequences. Some clones are absent from its copies; in checked studies, under half trace to an unresolved V gene, and the reason for the others is unknown. The sample contains some 180,000 clones, over 70% of them found a single time. The top ten clones comprise 14% of the sample. The sample comprised PBMCs or T cells enriched from blood (not recorded which). The source is a man aged 55 to 70 who had been exposed to COVID-19.

J is TRBJ1-2 and V is TRBV10-2; tentatively, D is TRBD1 (5 bases). V was shortened by 6 bases and J by 4 bases, with 12 bases between the two germline ends. The CDR3 loop spans 13 amino acids. The germline V gene has CDR1 WSHSY and CDR2 SAAADI. The CDR3: CASRSEQVYGYTF. The DNA of the CDR3 is TGCGCCAGCAGGTCGGAACAGGTCTATGGCTACACCTTC.

This clone was counted only a few times. The chain recombines TRBV5-4 with TRBJ2-4, with no clear D. Germline V CDR1 and CDR2: SGHNT, YYREEE (reference sequence). The V and J ends lost 3 bases and 3 bases respectively, with 10 bases between them. The CDR3 has 14 amino acids. The CDR3 nucleotides read TGTGCCAGCAGCTATTACCGGTTCAAAAACATTCAGTACTTC. It yields the protein CASSYYRFKNIQYF.

The rearrangement uses TRBV4-2 and TRBJ2-1; 11 bases match TRBD2. V lost 0 bases and J lost 3; bases outside the gene matches: 7. Germline CDR1 reads LGHNA; CDR2 reads YNFKEQ. CDR3 size: 18 residues. The CDR3 bases are TGTGCCAGCAGCCAAGAAGCTAGCGGGAGGAAGATCTACAATGAGCAGTTCTTC. Translated, it gives CASSQEASGRKIYNEQFF.

The V gene is TRBV10-2, the J gene TRBJ1-5; D perhaps matches TRBD1 (5 bases). The length of the CDR3 is 13 residues. From germline, CDR1 is WSHSY and CDR2 SAAADI. Trimming shortened V by 4 bases and J by 6 bases, and 10 bases separated the two germline ends. Here the CDR3 reads CASSVGGGQPQHF. CDR3 sequence (DNA): TGCGCCAGCAGTGTGGGGGGGGGTCAGCCCCAGCATTTT.

The chain joins TRBV30 to TRBJ1-2; 7 positions match TRBD1. The V and J ends lost 3 bases and 7 bases, in that order; junction bases with no gene match: 2. Per germline, CDR1 GTSNPN and CDR2 SVGIG (reference sequence). The CDR3 loop spans 11 amino acids. The CDR3 sequence: CAWSPGGGYTF. DNA for the CDR3: TGTGCCTGGAGCCCAGGGGGTGGCTACACCTTC. The full variable domain, rest sourced from reference TRBV30 and TRBJ1-2, is SQTIHQWPATLVQPVGSPLSLECTVEGTSNPNLYWYRQAAGRGLQLLFYSVGIGQISSEVPQNLSASRPQDRQFILSSKKLLLSDSGFYLCAWSPGGGYTFGSGTRLTVV.

The rearrangement uses TRBV7-8 and TRBJ1-5; the D gene is possibly TRBD1 (5 bases). The CDR3 has 15 amino acids. V dropped 1 base and J dropped 3 bases, with 10 bases sitting between them. Germline loops: CDR1 SGHVS, CDR2 FQNEAQ. The CDR3 sequence: CASSLGSGNNQPQHF. CDR3 DNA sequence: TGTGCCAGCAGCTTAGGTTCAGGGAACAATCAGCCCCAGCATTTT.

The CDR3 nucleotides read TGTGCCAGCAGCCTGGGAGAGACCGGGGAGCTGTTTTTT. Translating gives CASSLGETGELFF. The V gene is TRBV5-6, the J gene TRBJ2-2; TRBD2 might be the D (5 bases). Germline V CDR1 and CDR2: SGHDT, YYEEEE. The CDR3 runs to 13 residues. Trimming stripped 4 bases from V and 5 bases from J, with 9 bases between.

The J gene is TRBJ1-2, the V gene TRBV2; D gene uncertain. Deletions cut 2 bases from V and 8 bases from J, with 9 bases between. The CDR3 has 12 residues. Germline V gene data show CDR1 as SNHLY and CDR2 as FYNNEI. CDR3 DNA sequence: TGTGCCAGCAGTGAAACCCGGGGAGGCTACACCTTC. Translated: CASSETRGGYTF.

The CDR3 nucleotides read TGTGCCAGCAGTTCCGGCGGCGGGGACTATACCGAGCAGTACTTC. Amino acid sequence: CASSSGGGDYTEQYF. This chain joins TRBV6-5 and TRBJ2-7; 7 bases line up with TRBD2. CDR3 length: 15 amino acids. Losses at the gene ends were 4 bases for V and 6 bases for J; bases not matched to a gene: 12. The V gene's germline CDR1 is MNHEY and CDR2 SVGAGI.

CDR3 in DNA: TGTGCCAGCAGCTCGGGACAGATACTTACGCAGCAGTACTTC. The encoded protein is CASSSGQILTQQYF. The rearrangement joins TRBV7-3 to TRBJ2-7; TRBD1 agrees at 7 bases. The CDR3 contains 14 residues. V was clipped by 4 bases and J by 8 bases; unmatched bases: 11. CDR1 is SGHTA and CDR2 is FQGTGA in the germline V gene.

This chain uses TRBV30 with TRBJ2-1; TRBD2 matches at 14 bases. The V gene's germline CDR1 is GTSNPN and CDR2 SVGIG (reference sequence). Trimming at V came to 2 bases and at J to 8 bases, leaving 8 bases not matched to a gene. The CDR3 totals 16 residues. DNA of the CDR3: TGTGCCTGGAGTCTTTTGGGACTAGCGGGAGAGGATGAGCAGTTCTTC. Protein product: CAWSLLGLAGEDEQFF.

This rearrangement joins TRBV25-1 to TRBJ1-3, with a weak D call TRBD1 (5 bases). Germline CDR1 reads MGHDK; CDR2 reads SYGVNS. The CDR3 is 17 amino acids. The ends were cut back, 3 bases at V and 0 bases at J, with 15 bases in the middle. This chain's CDR3 is CASSDLSGPSSGNTIYF. The DNA for the CDR3 is TGTGCCAGCAGTGACTTGTCAGGGCCATCCTCTGGAAACACCATATATTTT.

The chain has TRBV27 and TRBJ1-6; possibly TRBD1 for D (5 bases). V gave up 2 bases and J gave up 0 bases, with 11 bases separating them. Germline lookup yields CDR1 MNHEY and CDR2 SMNVEV (reference sequence). The CDR3 is made up of 17 amino acids. DNA for the CDR3: TGTGCCAGCAGTTTACGACAGTTCAGCTCCTATAATTCACCCCTCCACTTT. Translated: CASSLRQFSSYNSPLHF.

This chain joins TRBV30 and TRBJ2-3, with D unclear. The CDR3 contains 12 residues. The V and J ends lost 4 bases and 2 bases respectively, with 7 bases between them. In germline, CDR1 is GTSNPN, CDR2 SVGIG (reference sequence). CDR3 protein: CAWTLSTDTQYF. The DNA for the CDR3 is TGTGCCTGGACCCTTTCCACAGATACGCAGTATTTT.

CDR3 in amino acids: CAWSGTSGRDEQFF. The CDR3 region has the DNA TGTGCCTGGAGTGGGACTAGCGGGAGAGATGAGCAGTTCTTC. The chain joins TRBV30 to TRBJ2-1; 13 nucleotides align to TRBD2. V lost 1 base and J lost 8; bases outside the gene matches: 2. Germline CDR1 and CDR2: GTSNPN and SVGIG (reference sequence). The CDR3 has 14 amino acids.

The rearrangement uses TRBV5-1 and TRBJ2-1; D might be TRBD1 (6 bases). From germline, CDR1 is SGHRS and CDR2 YFSETQ. This CDR3 comprises 14 residues. V was shortened by 1 base and J by 7 bases, with 12 bases between the two germline ends. CDR3 sequence: CASSLSGTTNEQFF. In nucleotides, the CDR3 is TGCGCCAGCAGCTTGAGTGGGACAACAAATGAGCAGTTCTTC. Variable domain in full (rest from reference TRBV5-1 and TRBJ2-1): KAGVTQTPRYLIKTRGQQVTLSCSPISGHRSVSWYQQTPGQGLQFLFEYFSETQRNKGNFPGRFSGRQFSNSRSEMNVSTLELGDSALYLCASSLSGTTNEQFFGPGTRLTVL.

The chain is built from TRBV5-1 and TRBJ2-7; 8 nucleotides line up with TRBD2. The CDR3 has 15 residues. Germline loops: CDR1 SGHRS, CDR2 YFSETQ. V lost 0 bases, J lost 6 bases, and 8 bases stayed unmatched. The chain's CDR3 is CASSLASGQMVEQYF. DNA of the CDR3: TGCGCCAGCAGCTTGGCTAGCGGGCAAATGGTCGAGCAGTACTTC.

The genes are TRBV2 and TRBJ2-5; D may be TRBD2 (6 bases). Trimming stripped 9 bases from V and 3 bases from J, with 14 bases between. CDR1 and CDR2 (germline): SNHLY, FYNNEI. The CDR3 is made up of 13 amino acids. CDR3 coding DNA: TGTGCCAGTAATAGCGGTAGGGAAGAGACCCAGTACTTC. Protein: CASNSGREETQYF.

This chain uses TRBV5-1 with TRBJ2-1; TRBD1 aligns across 7 bases. V shed 4 bases, J shed 0 bases, and the junction held 4 bases outside the gene matches. Germline loops: CDR1 SGHRS, CDR2 YFSETQ. The CDR3 length is 15 residues. CDR3 bases: TGCGCCAGCAGCGGCGGACAGGCCTCCTACAATGAGCAGTTCTTC. This encodes CASSGGQASYNEQFF. The whole variable domain, remainder taken from reference TRBV5-1 and TRBJ2-1, is KAGVTQTPRYLIKTRGQQVTLSCSPISGHRSVSWYQQTPGQGLQFLFEYFSETQRNKGNFPGRFSGRQFSNSRSEMNVSTLELGDSALYLCASSGGQASYNEQFFGPGTRLTVL.

This sequence joins TRBV7-6 and TRBJ2-1; 10 bases are a match to TRBD2. Looked up from germline, CDR1 is SGHVS and CDR2 is FNYEAQ. The CDR3 extends over 15 amino acids. V was pared by 8 bases and J by 6 bases, with 10 bases of the junction left unmatched. The CDR3 DNA follows: TGTGCCAGCGGTTCCATAGCGGGAGGTGTCAATGAGCAGTTCTTC. Translation gives CASGSIAGGVNEQFF. The variable domain in full, completed from reference TRBV7-6 and TRBJ2-1, reads GAGVSQSPRYKVTKRGQDVALRCDPISGHVSLYWYRQALGQGPEFLTYFNYEAQQDKSGLPNDRFSAERPEGSISTLTIQRTEQRDSAMYRCASGSIAGGVNEQFFGPGTRLTVL.

The chain combines TRBV3-1 (or the pseudogene TRBV3-2) with TRBJ2-7, with D perhaps TRBD1 (5 bases). Germline V gene lookup returns CDR1 LGHDT and CDR2 YNNKEL (reference sequence). The CDR3 loop spans 14 amino acids. V was shortened by 4 bases and J by 0 bases, with 10 bases between the two germline ends. CDR3 region: CASSRGSASYEQYF. The CDR3 nucleotides are TGTGCCAGCAGCCGGGGCTCGGCCTCCTACGAGCAGTACTTC.

This chain joins TRBV4-3 and TRBJ1-1; D perhaps matches TRBD1 (6 bases). This CDR3 is built from 15 residues. V lost 2 bases to trimming and J lost 2 bases, with 12 bases between them. Germline V CDR1 and CDR2: LGHNA, YSLEER. The CDR3 spells CASSQQDRINTEAFF. CDR3 DNA: TGCGCCAGCAGCCAACAAGACAGGATAAACACTGAAGCTTTCTTT.

The V gene is TRBV3-1 (or the pseudogene TRBV3-2), the J gene TRBJ1-1; weak D call: TRBD1 (5 bases). Germline V gene data show CDR1 as LGHDT and CDR2 as YNNKEL (reference sequence). V was cut by 6 bases and J by 4 bases, with 12 bases left in between. The CDR3 extends over 13 amino acids. CDR3 coding DNA: TGTGCCAGCAGTTCGGGACTTCCCACTGAAGCTTTCTTT. It codes for CASSSGLPTEAFF.

This clone was recorded a few times. The chain links TRBV5-6 to TRBJ1-4, with no clear D. The CDR3 is made up of 15 amino acids. Germline CDR1 SGHDT, CDR2 YYEEEE. Trimming cost V 0 bases and J 3 bases, with 9 bases left between them. CDR3 nucleotides: TGTGCCAGCAGCTTGGTGGGTGAGGCTAATGAAAAACTGTTTTTT. Amino acid sequence: CASSLVGEANEKLFF.

The V call is TRBV2, the J call TRBJ1-5; TRBD1 matches 9 bases. With 6 bases clipped from V and 6 bases from J, the junction kept 6 bases outside the gene matches. Germline CDR1 reads SNHLY; CDR2 reads FYNNEI. This CDR3 is built from 14 residues. For the CDR3, the DNA is TGTGCCAGCAGGGGGGACAGGGCTGCTCAGCCCCAGCATTTT. Its protein is CASRGDRAAQPQHF.

This clone was seen only once. The V gene is TRBV18, the J gene TRBJ2-2, with D tentatively TRBD2 (5 bases). The germline CDR1 and CDR2 sequences are KGHSH and LQKENI. This CDR3 comprises 15 residues. V lost 5 bases, J lost 0 bases, and 10 bases lay in between. The CDR3 DNA follows: TGTGCCAGCTCATTGTCCGGGGCGAACACCGGGGAGCTGTTTTTT. Translating gives CASSLSGANTGELFF.

The V gene is TRBV21-1, the J gene TRBJ1-1. TRBV21-1 is a recognized pseudogene. There are 14 residues in the CDR3. In DNA form, the CDR3 reads TGTGCCAGCAGCAGGACTTCCGTCGATGTTGGAGCTTTCTTT. Protein: CASSRTSVDVGAFF.

The chain combines TRBV3-1 (or the pseudogene TRBV3-2) with TRBJ2-1, with a possible D match to TRBD2 (5 bases). This CDR3 spans 15 amino acids. V lost 3 bases and J lost 2, with 11 bases in between. In germline, CDR1 is LGHDT, CDR2 YNNKEL (reference sequence). CDR3 residues: CASSQLRAPYNEQFF. The CDR3 nucleotides are TGTGCCAGCAGCCAGTTGAGGGCCCCCTACAATGAGCAGTTCTTC.

V and J are TRBV27 and TRBJ2-7; 15 bases line up with TRBD2. With V trimmed by 3 bases and J by 2 bases, 11 bases remained unmatched. Germline V lookup: CDR1 MNHEY, CDR2 SMNVEV (reference sequence). The CDR3 loop spans 19 amino acids. The CDR3 DNA follows: TGTGCCAGCAGTTTGGTCCCACCGGGACTAGCGGGAGGTCCCTACGAGCAGTACTTC. This encodes CASSLVPPGLAGGPYEQYF.